Following are 4 T cell receptor beta chains from one sample sequenced in a study of T cell responses to AZD1222 COVID-19 vaccine. Some clones are missing from TCRdb's copy, which holds only in-frame ones; the method was immunoSEQ multiplex PCR. The table has roughly 72,000 clones, less than 85% seen once. The sample consisted of peripheral blood, taken on day 0 of AZD1222 vaccination. The receptors here all came from an adult in good health.

V is TRBV6-5 and J is TRBJ1-1; 8 bases are a match to TRBD1. After removal of 6 bases from V and 10 bases from J, the junction contained 16 bases not matched to a gene. CDR3 length: 15 residues. Germline loops: CDR1 MNHEY, CDR2 SVGAGI. CDR3 coding DNA: TGTGCCAGCAGACCATTGACAGGGGATAGTTCAGGAGCTTTCTTT. It is translated as CASRPLTGDSSGAFF.

The chain links TRBV5-4 to TRBJ1-4, with a weak D call TRBD1 (5 bases). The CDR3 has 14 amino acids. The V and J ends lost 1 base and 10 bases respectively, with 14 bases between them. Germline CDR1 is SGHNT and CDR2 is YYREEE (reference sequence). In DNA form, the CDR3 reads TGTGCCAGCAGCTTGCAGGGCTATAAGGGAAAACTGTTTTTT. Protein product: CASSLQGYKGKLFF. Looking up the rest from reference TRBV5-4 and TRBJ1-4 gives the full variable domain: ETGVTQSPTHLIKTRGQQVTLRCSSQSGHNTVSWYQQALGQGPQFIFQYYREEENGRGNFPPRFSGLQFPNYSSELNVNALELDDSALYLCASSLQGYKGKLFFGSGTQLSVL.

The table lists this clone with a count of one. The chain carries TRBV18 and TRBJ1-1, with D possibly being TRBD1 (6 bases). The CDR3 runs to 17 residues. The V gene lost 3 bases and the J gene lost 0 bases, with 17 bases spanning the gap. Looked up from germline, CDR1 is KGHSH and CDR2 is LQKENI. The DNA for the CDR3 is TGTGCCAGCTCACCTCAGCCGACAGGACCCATGAACACTGAAGCTTTCTTT. Residues: CASSPQPTGPMNTEAFF. The full variable domain, completed using reference TRBV18 and TRBJ1-1, is NAGVMQNPRHLVRRRGQEARLRCSPMKGHSHVYWYRQLPEEGLKFMVYLQKENIIDESGMPKERFSAEFPKEGPSILRIQQVVRGDSAAYFCASSPQPTGPMNTEAFFGQGTRLTVV.

This clone is categorized as large. CDR3 sequence: CASSGTRDGPDEAFF. CDR3 in DNA: TGCGCCAGCAGCGGGACTAGGGACGGGCCCGACGAAGCTTTCTTT. This sequence joins TRBV5-1 and TRBJ1-1, with a weak D call TRBD1 (5 bases). Deletions cut 4 bases from V and 8 bases from J, with 21 bases between. The CDR3 is 15 residues long. CDR1 and CDR2 (germline): SGHRS, YFSETQ.